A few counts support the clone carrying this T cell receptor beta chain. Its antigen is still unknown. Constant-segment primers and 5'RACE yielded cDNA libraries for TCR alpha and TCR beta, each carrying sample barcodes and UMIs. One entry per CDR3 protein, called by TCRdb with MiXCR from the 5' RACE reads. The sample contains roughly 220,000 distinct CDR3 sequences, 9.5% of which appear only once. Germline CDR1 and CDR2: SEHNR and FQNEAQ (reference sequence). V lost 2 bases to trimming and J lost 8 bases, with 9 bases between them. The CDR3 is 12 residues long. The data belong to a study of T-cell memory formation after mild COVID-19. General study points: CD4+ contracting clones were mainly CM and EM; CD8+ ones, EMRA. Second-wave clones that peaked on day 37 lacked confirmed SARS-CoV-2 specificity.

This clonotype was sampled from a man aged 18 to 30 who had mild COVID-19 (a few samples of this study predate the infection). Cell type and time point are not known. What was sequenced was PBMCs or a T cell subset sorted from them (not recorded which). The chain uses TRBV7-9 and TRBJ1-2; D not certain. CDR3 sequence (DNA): TGTGCCAGCAGCTTACGGTCGGTAGGCTACACCTTC. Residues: CASSLRSVGYTF.